The 9 T cell receptor beta chains given below trace back to one sample, sequenced in a study of identical twins. MiXCR, applied by TCRdb to the 5' RACE reads, yields one record per CDR3 protein. The sample consists of roughly 200,000 distinct CDR3 sequences, approximately 16% of them appearing once. The data were also submitted as part of a second study, on T cells expressing NK-cell markers.

The sample consisted of CD8+ T cells sorted from blood. The receptors originated from a woman younger than 30 in good health.

The table lists this clonotype with a few counts. The rearrangement joins TRBV12-3 or TRBV12-4 to TRBJ2-4; TRBD2 matches at 7 bases. There are 14 residues in the CDR3. The V gene end was trimmed by 3 bases and the J gene end by 8 bases; junction bases not matched to a gene: 7. In DNA form, the CDR3 reads TGTGCCAGCAGTTTCGACGGAGCGGGATACATTCAGTACTTC. The encoded protein is CASSFDGAGYIQYF.

This clonotype was seen only a few times. The chain couples TRBV27 to TRBJ2-1; 12 nucleotides line up with TRBD2. The CDR3 runs to 16 residues. Germline-derived CDR1 and CDR2 are MNHEY and SMNVEV (reference sequence). Trimming removed 2 bases from V and 6 bases from J; junction bases left unmatched: 5. The CDR3 DNA follows: TGTGCCAGCAGTTTAATCCTAGCGGGAGGGCCCAATGAGCAGTTCTTC. It is translated as CASSLILAGGPNEQFF.

V usage is TRBV7-8 and J usage is TRBJ2-1, with 15 bases matching TRBD2. Germline values: CDR1 SGHVS, CDR2 FQNEAQ. The V segment lost 4 bases and the J segment 4 bases; nucleotides outside the gene matches: 8. CDR3 length: 18 residues. Here the CDR3 DNA reads TGTGCCAGCAGCTCCGGACTAGCGGGGGGGCATCGTTACAATGAGCAGTTCTTC. It codes for CASSSGLAGGHRYNEQFF.

This clonotype was counted many times. This chain joins TRBV12-3 or TRBV12-4 and TRBJ2-7; D may be TRBD1 (6 bases). Trimming removed 6 bases at V and 3 bases at J, with 9 bases between. CDR3 length: 12 residues. This CDR3 is CASSPDSYEQYF. The CDR3 DNA sequence: TGTGCCAGCAGCCCGGACAGCTACGAGCAGTACTTC.

The rearrangement uses TRBV6-1 and TRBJ2-1; possible D gene TRBD1, 6 bases. Trimming removed 8 bases at V and 2 bases at J, with 22 bases between. Germline CDR1 reads MNHNS; CDR2 reads SASEGT. CDR3 length: 17 amino acids. In DNA, the CDR3 is TGTGCCAGCGGATCCCCCCCCGAGGGGGTCCCCTACAATGAGCAGTTCTTC. This sequence encodes CASGSPPEGVPYNEQFF.

The gene calls are TRBV27 and TRBJ2-7; D not resolved. V was trimmed by 3 bases and J by 0 bases, leaving 6 bases between them. The CDR3 covers 13 residues. The germline V gene encodes CDR1 MNHEY and CDR2 SMNVEV (reference sequence). The CDR3 is CASSFQSSYEQYF. CDR3 sequence (DNA): TGTGCCAGCAGTTTTCAGAGCTCCTACGAGCAGTACTTC.

This clonotype has more than one count but fewer than ten. This chain joins TRBV9 and TRBJ2-2; D unresolved. The CDR3 runs 15 residues. The V end lost 3 bases, the J end lost 0 bases, and 9 bases lay between the germline ends. Germline V CDR1 and CDR2: SGDLS, YYNGEE. In DNA, the CDR3 is TGTGCCAGCAGCGACCCAGATTCGAACACCGGGGAGCTGTTTTTT. It is translated as CASSDPDSNTGELFF.

The rearrangement uses TRBV20-1 and TRBJ2-1; unclear D gene. The CDR3 has 11 amino acids. V lost 0 bases to trimming and J lost 9 bases, with 6 bases between them. Germline CDR1 is DFQATT and CDR2 is SNEGSKA (reference sequence). CDR3 region: CSARDSGEQFF. CDR3 DNA sequence: TGCAGTGCTAGAGATTCGGGTGAGCAGTTCTTC.

The gene calls are TRBV7-2 and TRBJ2-7; 9 positions match TRBD2. Germline V CDR1 and CDR2: SGHTA, FQGNSA. V lost 2 bases, J lost 7 bases, and 9 bases stayed unmatched. The CDR3 has 15 amino acids. CDR3 in DNA: TGTGCCAGCAGCTTATTAGGCGGGGGGGGTCGGGAGCAGTACTTC. Encoded protein: CASSLLGGGGREQYF. Supplemented by reference TRBV7-2 and TRBJ2-7, the full variable domain reads GAGVSQSPSNKVTEKGKDVELRCDPISGHTALYWYRQSLGQGLEFLIYFQGNSAPDKSGLPSDRFSAERTGGSVSTLTIQRTQQEDSAVYLCASSLLGGGGREQYFGPGTRLTVT.